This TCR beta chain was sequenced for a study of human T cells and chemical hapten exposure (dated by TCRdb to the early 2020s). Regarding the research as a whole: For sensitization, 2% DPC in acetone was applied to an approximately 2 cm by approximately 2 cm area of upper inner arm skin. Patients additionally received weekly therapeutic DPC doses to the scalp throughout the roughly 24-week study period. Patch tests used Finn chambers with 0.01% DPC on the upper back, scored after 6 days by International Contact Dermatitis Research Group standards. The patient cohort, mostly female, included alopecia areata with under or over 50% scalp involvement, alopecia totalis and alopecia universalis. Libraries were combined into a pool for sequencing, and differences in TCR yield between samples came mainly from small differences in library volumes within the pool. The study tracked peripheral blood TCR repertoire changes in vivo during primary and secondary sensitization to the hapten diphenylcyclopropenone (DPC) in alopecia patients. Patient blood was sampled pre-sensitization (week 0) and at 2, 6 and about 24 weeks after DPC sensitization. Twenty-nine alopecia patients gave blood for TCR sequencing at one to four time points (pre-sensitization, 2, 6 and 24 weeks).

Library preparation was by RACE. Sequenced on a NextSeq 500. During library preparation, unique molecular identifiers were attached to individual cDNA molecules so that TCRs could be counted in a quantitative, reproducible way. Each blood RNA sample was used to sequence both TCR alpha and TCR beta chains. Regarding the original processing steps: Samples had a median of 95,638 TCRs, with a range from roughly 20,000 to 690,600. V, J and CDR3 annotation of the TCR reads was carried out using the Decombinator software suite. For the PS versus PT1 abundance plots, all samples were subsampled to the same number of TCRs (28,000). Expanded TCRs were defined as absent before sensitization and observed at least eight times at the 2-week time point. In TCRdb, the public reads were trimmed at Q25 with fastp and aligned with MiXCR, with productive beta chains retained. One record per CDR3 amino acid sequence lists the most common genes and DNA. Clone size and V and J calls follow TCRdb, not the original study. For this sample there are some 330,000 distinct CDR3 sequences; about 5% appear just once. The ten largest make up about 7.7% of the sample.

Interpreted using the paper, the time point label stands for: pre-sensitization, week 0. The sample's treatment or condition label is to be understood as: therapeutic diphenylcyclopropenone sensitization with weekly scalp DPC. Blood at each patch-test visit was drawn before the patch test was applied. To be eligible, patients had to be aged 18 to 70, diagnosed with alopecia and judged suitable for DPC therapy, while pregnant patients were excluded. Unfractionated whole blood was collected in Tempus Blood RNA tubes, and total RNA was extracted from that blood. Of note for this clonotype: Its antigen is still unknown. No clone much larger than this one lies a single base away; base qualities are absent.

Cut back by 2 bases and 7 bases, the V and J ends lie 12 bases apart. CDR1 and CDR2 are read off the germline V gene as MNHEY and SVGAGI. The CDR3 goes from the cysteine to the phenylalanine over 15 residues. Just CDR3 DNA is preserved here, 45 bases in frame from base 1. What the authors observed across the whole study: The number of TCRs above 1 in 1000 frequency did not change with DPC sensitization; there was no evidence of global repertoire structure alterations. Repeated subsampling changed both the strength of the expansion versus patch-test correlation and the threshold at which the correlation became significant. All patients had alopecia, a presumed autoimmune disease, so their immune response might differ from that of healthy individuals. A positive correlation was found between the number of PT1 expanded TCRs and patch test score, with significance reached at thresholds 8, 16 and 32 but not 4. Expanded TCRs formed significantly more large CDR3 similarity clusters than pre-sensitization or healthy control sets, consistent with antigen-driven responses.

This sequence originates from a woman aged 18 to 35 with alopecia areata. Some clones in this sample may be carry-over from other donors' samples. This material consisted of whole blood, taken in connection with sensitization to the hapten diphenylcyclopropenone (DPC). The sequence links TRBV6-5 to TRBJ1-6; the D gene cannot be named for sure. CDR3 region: CASSYGLGRNSPLHF. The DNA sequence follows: TGTGCCAGCAGTTACGGGTTGGGTCGAAATTCACCCCTCCACTTT.